A single T cell receptor beta chain is shown here with its context. The antigen remains unidentified. This sample is drawn from a study of cytomegalovirus exposure and HLA in healthy donors. Overall study: Unique TCR beta sequences numbering over 100 million came from around 180 million T cells in an earlier analysis.

This CDR3 is built from 16 residues. CDR1 and CDR2 (germline): LNHDA, SQIVND (reference sequence). After removal of 5 bases from V and 5 bases from J, the junction contained 10 bases not matched to a gene. Unrecorded immune exposure was likely among donors, who were nominally healthy when sampled. Study-level results: Researchers left out some V segments, among them TRBV6-2 and TRBV6-3, as indistinguishable.

The study ran its PCR with 60 Vbeta and 13 Jbeta primers. Sequencing was performed with immunoSEQ multiplex PCR; in TCRdb, only in-frame clones are kept and a portion is missing. The sample carries 150,000 to 200,000 clones, about 77% recorded once. The chain has TRBV19 and TRBJ1-3; 9 bases are shared with TRBD1. Sequenced sample: PBMCs. This clonotype was sampled from a woman in her twenties or thirties in good health and CMV-seropositive. This CDR3 reads CASSLRDRVARNTIYF. The CDR3 coding sequence is TGTGCCAGTAGTCTCCGGGACAGGGTCGCAAGAAACACCATATATTTT.